This entry lists 27 T cell receptor beta chains sequenced from one sample in a study of T cell repertoires in cytomegalovirus infection. Via MiXCR, TCRdb re-called the reads, giving one row per CDR3 protein. The sample has more than 650,000 distinct CDR3 sequences, 35% seen once. The sequenced material came from PBMCs. Receptors were obtained from a human donor in good health (CMV status not recorded). Some clones in this sample may be carry-over from other donors' samples.

This clonotype was seen only a few times. This chain links TRBV29-1 with TRBJ2-3; no reliable D call. V lost 4 bases, J lost 1 base, and 6 bases lay in between. CDR1 and CDR2 (germline): SQVTM, ANQGSEA. The CDR3 length is 12 residues. The CDR3 sequence: CSVADGTDTQYF. The DNA of the CDR3 is TGCAGCGTTGCTGATGGCACAGATACGCAGTATTTT.

This rearrangement joins TRBV7-9 to TRBJ1-2, with 10 bases identical to TRBD1. From germline, CDR1 is SEHNR and CDR2 FQNEAQ (reference sequence). Trimming took 0 bases from V and 6 from J; bases not matched to a gene: 4. The CDR3 length is 15 residues. The CDR3 DNA reads TGTGCCAGCAGCTTAGCCCTGACAGGGGGCCATGGCTACACCTTC. Translating it yields CASSLALTGGHGYTF.

This sequence joins TRBV5-1 and TRBJ1-3; possible D gene TRBD1, 5 bases. Trimming pared 0 bases from V and 5 bases from J, leaving 15 bases between. CDR1 is SGHRS and CDR2 is YFSETQ in the germline V gene. CDR3 length: 16 residues. The CDR3 reads CASSLDGGDRRNTIYF. DNA of the CDR3: TGCGCCAGCAGCTTGGATGGGGGGGATCGAAGAAACACCATATATTTT.

There are many counts of this clonotype. The chain carries TRBV7-9 and TRBJ1-1; perhaps TRBD1 as D (5 bases). The V gene's germline CDR1 is SEHNR and CDR2 FQNEAQ (reference sequence). The CDR3 extends over 13 amino acids. Trimming stripped 8 bases from V and 1 base from J, with 11 bases between. In DNA, the CDR3 is TGTGCCAGCCCCGCGGGGGGGAACACTGAAGCTTTCTTT. Encoded protein: CASPAGGNTEAFF.

This clonotype was found once. V gene TRBV20-1 combines with J gene TRBJ2-7, with a tentative D call TRBD2 (5 bases). Germline V CDR1 and CDR2: DFQATT, SNEGSKA (reference sequence). Between the trimmed V and J ends, which lost 7 bases and 4 bases, there was a span of 8 bases. The CDR3 has 10 amino acids. CDR3 protein: CSGVAYEQYF. In nucleotides, the CDR3 is TGCAGTGGTGTAGCGTACGAGCAGTACTTC.

The chain couples TRBV27 to TRBJ2-7; D call uncertain. Deletions cut 3 bases from V and 2 bases from J, with 14 bases between. The CDR3 has 15 amino acids. In germline, CDR1 is MNHEY, CDR2 SMNVEV (reference sequence). The CDR3 coding sequence is TGTGCCAGCAGTTTGAGGCCCTACAGACCCTACGAGCAGTACTTC. Translation: CASSLRPYRPYEQYF.

This sequence joins TRBV20-1 and TRBJ1-2; TRBD1 matches 7 bases. Germline CDR1 is DFQATT and CDR2 is SNEGSKA (reference sequence). The V gene end was trimmed by 5 bases and the J gene end by 3 bases; junction bases not matched to a gene: 6. The CDR3 length is 13 residues. The CDR3 DNA sequence: TGCAGTGCTGGGTACAGGGGTGACTATGGCTACACCTTC. Protein: CSAGYRGDYGYTF.

This chain links TRBV7-2 with TRBJ1-5; D is possibly TRBD1 (6 bases). This CDR3 contains 15 residues. Between the trimmed V and J ends, which lost 1 base and 4 bases, there was a span of 11 bases. Germline V gives CDR1 SGHTA, CDR2 FQGNSA. The chain's CDR3 is CASSLVAGDNQPQHF. The CDR3 DNA is TGTGCCAGCAGCTTAGTGGCAGGGGATAATCAGCCCCAGCATTTT.

The rearrangement joins TRBV6-8 to TRBJ1-1; maybe TRBD1 (5 bases). Per the germline V gene, CDR1 is MNHGY and CDR2 is SAAAGT. Trimming pared 5 bases from V and 1 base from J, leaving 17 bases between. CDR3 length: 16 amino acids. Here the CDR3 DNA reads TGTGCCAGCAGTCAACGAGGGGCCACACAGAACACTGAAGCTTTCTTT. Protein: CASSQRGATQNTEAFF.

The chain is built from TRBV5-1 and TRBJ2-7; 7 positions agree with TRBD1. The V segment lost 4 bases and the J segment 4 bases; nucleotides outside the gene matches: 8. In germline, CDR1 is SGHRS, CDR2 YFSETQ. The CDR3 loop spans 14 amino acids. The CDR3 sequence is CASSTRDSSYEQYF. CDR3 nucleotide sequence: TGCGCCAGCAGCACCCGGGACAGTAGTTACGAGCAGTACTTC. The full variable domain, completed using reference TRBV5-1 and TRBJ2-7, is KAGVTQTPRYLIKTRGQQVTLSCSPISGHRSVSWYQQTPGQGLQFLFEYFSETQRNKGNFPGRFSGRQFSNSRSEMNVSTLELGDSALYLCASSTRDSSYEQYFGPGTRLTVT.

This sequence joins TRBV6-1 and TRBJ1-1; no clear D gene. V was shortened by 4 bases and J by 2 bases, with 11 bases between the two germline ends. Germline CDR1 reads MNHNS; CDR2 reads SASEGT. The CDR3 loop spans 14 amino acids. In DNA form, the CDR3 reads TGTGCCAGCAGTGGTAGAAGGCTTAACACTGAAGCTTTCTTT. Translation: CASSGRRLNTEAFF.

This sequence joins TRBV20-1 and TRBJ2-1; D is perhaps TRBD1 or TRBD2 (5 bases each). Germline-derived CDR1 and CDR2 are DFQATT and SNEGSKA (reference sequence). CDR3 length: 16 amino acids. Between the trimmed V and J ends, which lost 6 bases and 7 bases, there was a span of 25 bases. The DNA of the CDR3 is TGCAGTGCACCACCGGGACCTAGACGGGATGGTAATGAGCAGTTCTTC. Its protein product is CSAPPGPRRDGNEQFF.

This clonotype has only a few counts. This CDR3 reads CASTNTGMNTEAFF. Written as DNA, the CDR3 is TGTGCCAGTACCAACACAGGGATGAACACTGAAGCTTTCTTT. V usage is TRBV19 and J usage is TRBJ1-1; maybe TRBD1 (6 bases). Germline V gene data show CDR1 as LNHDA and CDR2 as SQIVND (reference sequence). The V and J ends lost 7 bases and 0 bases respectively, with 12 bases between them. CDR3 length: 14 amino acids.

This clonotype appeared a single time. Its ends do not fully match the called genes, so a read error is possible. The chain links TRBV14 to TRBJ1-2; tentative D call: TRBD1 (6 bases). CDR1 SGHDN and CDR2 FVKESK come from the germline V gene. CDR3 length: 15 residues. CDR3 residues: CASSHITRGNYGYNF. In nucleotides, the CDR3 is TGTGCCAGCAGCCATATCACCAGGGGTAACTATGGCTACAACTTC. The full variable domain, completed using reference TRBV14 and TRBJ1-2, is EAGVTQFPSHSVIEKGQTVTLRCDPISGHDNLYWYRRVMGKEIKFLLHFVKESKQDESGMPNNRFLAERTGGTYSTLKVQPAELEDSGVYFCASSHITRGNYGYNFGSGTRLTVV.

The rearrangement links TRBV19 to TRBJ2-6, with 9 positions matching TRBD1. V lost 7 bases and J lost 0; bases outside the gene matches: 7. This CDR3 contains 17 residues. CDR1 is LNHDA and CDR2 is SQIVND in the germline V gene (reference sequence). CDR3 residues: CASTRRDRVSGANVLTF. CDR3 coding DNA: TGTGCCAGTACCCGGAGGGACAGGGTCTCTGGGGCCAACGTCCTGACTTTC.

This chain links TRBV5-8 with TRBJ1-5, with unresolved D. The V gene's germline CDR1 is SGHTS and CDR2 YDEGEE. The CDR3 covers 16 residues. Trimming removed 0 bases from V and 0 bases from J, with 10 bases in between. CDR3: CASSLDGSYSNQPQHF. The CDR3 nucleotides are TGTGCCAGCAGCTTGGACGGCAGTTATAGCAATCAGCCCCAGCATTTT. The whole variable domain, filled in from reference TRBV5-8 and TRBJ1-5, reads EAGVTQSPTHLIKTRGQQATLRCSPISGHTSVYWYQQALGLGLQFLLWYDEGEERNRGNFPPRFSGRQFPNYSSELNVNALELEDSALYLCASSLDGSYSNQPQHFGDGTRLSIL.

This clonotype was counted between two and nine times. The chain employs TRBV6-5 and TRBJ1-6; D is unclear. Germline lookup yields CDR1 MNHEY and CDR2 SVGAGI. The CDR3 sequence is 16 residues long. V dropped 10 bases and J dropped 2 bases, with 18 bases sitting between them. CDR3 in DNA: TGTGCCACCGGATTCTCTGGGGTCACCTATAATTCACCCCTCCACTTT. Its translation is CATGFSGVTYNSPLHF.

This clonotype was detected only a few times. V usage is TRBV24-1 and J usage is TRBJ2-1; possibly TRBD1 or TRBD2 for D (5 bases each). Trimming cost V 9 bases and J 0 bases, with 11 bases left between them. Germline values: CDR1 KGHDR, CDR2 SFDVKD. CDR3 length equals 14 residues. This chain's CDR3 is CATQGPSSYNEQFF. The CDR3 DNA reads as TGTGCCACCCAGGGACCCAGCTCCTACAATGAGCAGTTCTTC.

Ten or more counts support this clonotype. V is TRBV7-9 and J is TRBJ1-1, with 8 positions matching TRBD1. CDR3 length: 16 residues. Germline V gives CDR1 SEHNR, CDR2 FQNEAQ (reference sequence). The junction had 9 bases not matched to a gene; V was cut back by 1 base and J by 5 bases. The CDR3 protein is CASSLVAGGARTEAFF. CDR3 nucleotide sequence: TGTGCCAGCAGCTTAGTAGCAGGGGGCGCGAGGACTGAAGCTTTCTTT.

This clonotype was observed a handful of times. This chain uses TRBV7-8 with TRBJ2-7, with 9 bases identical to TRBD2. The CDR3 extends over 15 amino acids. Germline V lookup: CDR1 SGHVS, CDR2 FQNEAQ. The J segment lost 4 bases and the V segment lost 4 bases, leaving 8 bases of the junction unmatched. CDR3 sequence: CASSSVAGVGYEQYF. The CDR3 region has the DNA TGTGCCAGCAGCTCCGTAGCGGGAGTGGGTTACGAGCAGTACTTC. Full variable domain (rest looked up from reference TRBV7-8 and TRBJ2-7): GAGVSQSPRYKVAKRGQDVALRCDPISGHVSLFWYQQALGQGPEFLTYFQNEAQLDKSGLPSDRFFAERPEGSVSTLKIQRTQQEDSAVYLCASSSVAGVGYEQYFGPGTRLTVT.

The rearrangement links TRBV12-3 or TRBV12-4 to TRBJ2-3, with D tentatively TRBD1 (6 bases). V was shortened by 0 bases and J by 5 bases, with 12 bases between the two germline ends. The CDR3 is 15 residues long. The CDR3 loop is CASSLAVGGGDTQYF. As DNA, the CDR3 is TGTGCCAGCAGTTTAGCGGTAGGGGGTGGAGATACGCAGTATTTT.

V gene TRBV7-9 combines with J gene TRBJ2-6; TRBD2 matches 13 bases. V gave up 5 bases and J gave up 0 bases; unmatched junction bases: 4. CDR1 and CDR2 (germline): SEHNR, FQNEAQ (reference sequence). The CDR3 runs to 18 residues. The CDR3 sequence: CASSPTSGRASGANVLTF. CDR3 coding DNA: TGTGCCAGCAGCCCTACTAGCGGGAGGGCCTCTGGGGCCAACGTCCTGACTTTC.

The V and J genes are TRBV19 and TRBJ1-1, with unresolved D. This CDR3 comprises 12 residues. Looked up from germline, CDR1 is LNHDA and CDR2 is SQIVND (reference sequence). Trimming pared 8 bases from V and 6 bases from J, leaving 13 bases between. The CDR3 region has the DNA TGTGCCAGTGGACGGCGGATCGCTGAAGCTTTCTTT. Translating gives CASGRRIAEAFF.

V gene TRBV20-1 combines with J gene TRBJ2-7; a possible D gene is TRBD2 (5 bases). Germline V gene lookup returns CDR1 DFQATT and CDR2 SNEGSKA (reference sequence). Trimming cost V 0 bases and J 12 bases, with 12 bases left between them. The CDR3 contains 11 residues. CDR3 region: CSARERVDRYF. Here the CDR3 DNA reads TGCAGTGCTAGAGAGCGGGTAGATCGGTACTTC.

This clonotype was detected a few times. The V call is TRBV6-8, the J call TRBJ1-1; the D gene is possibly TRBD1 (5 bases). Per germline, CDR1 MNHGY and CDR2 SAAAGT. Trimming cost V 0 bases and J 6 bases, with 14 bases left between them. The CDR3 extends over 15 amino acids. In nucleotides, the CDR3 is TGTGCCAGCAGTTACTCACAGGAGGGGTTCTCTGAAGCTTTCTTT. It encodes CASSYSQEGFSEAFF.

The chain is built from TRBV20-1 and TRBJ1-6; D remains ambiguous. The germline V and J ends were trimmed by 3 bases and 7 bases, with 13 bases remaining between them. The CDR3 sequence is 14 residues long. Germline assignment: CDR1 DFQATT and CDR2 SNEGSKA (reference sequence). The CDR3 loop reads CSAREVVGNSPLHF. CDR3 DNA: TGCAGTGCTAGGGAGGTTGTGGGGAATTCACCCCTCCACTTT.

This clonotype was picked up a small number of times. The rearrangement uses TRBV27 and TRBJ1-3, with 9 bases that match TRBD1. V gave up 8 bases and J gave up 3 bases; unmatched junction bases: 5. Germline CDR1 reads MNHEY; CDR2 reads SMNVEV (reference sequence). This CDR3 has 14 residues. Written as DNA, the CDR3 is TGTGCCAGCGGGTTGACAGGGGGTGGAAACACCATATATTTT. Translation: CASGLTGGGNTIYF.